The 6 T cell receptor beta chains reported below all come from one sample, sequenced in a study of beta chain features in type 1 diabetes. Expressed TCRB transcripts were sequenced, since all the RNA that had been isolated was reverse transcribed. Produced via immunoSEQ multiplex PCR; TCRdb's table is partial and in-frame only. The data show approximately 50,000 clones, with under 55% seen just once and 1.4% to 1.5% held by the top ten. For these receptors, no antigen is known. General observations from the study: A moderate, significant TCRB CDR3 shortening appeared in type 1 diabetes across four CD4+ subsets.

The sequencing input was Tregs from blood. The receptor set was obtained from a man aged 25 to 40 with type 1 diabetes.

The chain has TRBV6-1 and TRBJ1-1; 8 bases map to TRBD1. Trimming removed 6 bases from V and 1 base from J; junction bases left unmatched: 1. Germline assignment: CDR1 MNHNS and CDR2 SASEGT. The CDR3 extends over 13 amino acids. The CDR3 nucleotides read TGTGCCAGCAGCGGACAGGGGAACACTGAAGCTTTCTTT. Its protein is CASSGQGNTEAFF.

V is TRBV7-2 and J is TRBJ1-1, with a tentative D call TRBD1 (5 bases). The V gene's germline CDR1 is SGHTA and CDR2 FQGNSA. The germline V and J ends were trimmed by 5 bases and 5 bases, with 15 bases remaining between them. This CDR3 has 14 amino acids. The CDR3 bases are TGTGCCAGCAGCGCCCTTCAGGGAAGGACTGAAGCTTTCTTT. Amino acids: CASSALQGRTEAFF. Drawing the rest from reference TRBV7-2 and TRBJ1-1, the complete variable domain is GAGVSQSPSNKVTEKGKDVELRCDPISGHTALYWYRQSLGQGLEFLIYFQGNSAPDKSGLPSDRFSAERTGGSVSTLTIQRTQQEDSAVYLCASSALQGRTEAFFGQGTRLTVV.

The J gene is TRBJ2-7, the V gene TRBV28; 10 nucleotides match TRBD1. V dropped 7 bases and J dropped 7; count of bases not matched to a gene: 7. In germline, CDR1 is MDHEN, CDR2 SYDVKM. The CDR3 is 13 residues long. CDR3 coding DNA: TGTGCCAGCACCAACGGACAGGGGGGGGAGCAGTACTTC. Its protein is CASTNGQGGEQYF.

The chain is built from TRBV7-8 and TRBJ2-3; unclear D gene. V was clipped by 10 bases and J by 5 bases, with 22 bases between them. The CDR3 contains 15 residues. CDR1 and CDR2 (germline): SGHVS, FQNEAQ. CDR3 protein: CATARAAARVDTQYF. The CDR3 nucleotides are TGTGCCACTGCGCGCGCGGCAGCCCGGGTAGATACGCAGTATTTT.

The V and J genes are TRBV7-9 and TRBJ2-3; D might be TRBD2 (6 bases). This CDR3 is 17 amino acids long. The V gene lost 2 bases and the J gene lost 1 base, with 16 bases spanning the gap. Per germline, CDR1 SEHNR and CDR2 FQNEAQ (reference sequence). The CDR3 is CASSLPFTSFGTDTQYF. The CDR3 DNA reads as TGTGCCAGCAGCTTACCTTTCACTAGCTTTGGCACAGATACGCAGTATTTT.

This chain joins TRBV7-8 and TRBJ2-7; possibly TRBD1 for D (6 bases). This CDR3 spans 15 amino acids. The V end lost 5 bases, the J end lost 5 bases, and 19 bases lay between the germline ends. Germline loops: CDR1 SGHVS, CDR2 FQNEAQ. The CDR3 loop is CASSPQSRGLDEQYF. DNA for the CDR3: TGTGCCAGCAGCCCCCAGAGCAGGGGCCTCGACGAGCAGTACTTC.